The sample holds one count of the clone carrying this TCR beta chain. One end of the junction fails to match germline, which may point to a read error. Germline CDR1 SGHRS, CDR2 YFSETQ. The CDR3 length is 19 residues. Authors' processing steps: Amplification with reference gene primers provided the estimates of nucleated cell counts. Assay used: immunoSEQ multiplex PCR; TCRdb lists only in-frame clones, some missing. That table furnishes V, J and clone size, whereas the DNA furnished D and trimming. The data contain about 74,000 clones, 90% of them singletons. The sample originates from a study of blood T cell repertoires in COVID-19. As for the study in general: COVID-19 samples, acute and convalescent, were from the United States, Italy and Spain. The cDNA or gDNA used as material had been derived from T cells, B-cell-depleted T cells, or PBMCs.

This clonotype originated in a man aged 50 to 59 with acute or convalescent COVID-19. The sequenced sample was peripheral blood. The J gene is TRBJ2-1, the V gene TRBV5-1, with 9 bases that match TRBD2. CDR3 loop: CARSSPRGGTLGSYNEQFF. The CDR3, as DNA: TGCGCCCGCAGCTCGCCGCGGGGGGGGACTCTGGGATCCTACAATGAGCAGTTCTTC.